The table lists the clone carrying this TCR beta chain with a few counts. TCRdb redid the calling of the RT-PCR reads with MiXCR, one entry per CDR3 protein. The table lists about 500,000 distinct CDR3 sequences, around 7.7% of them singletons. The CDR3 consists of 13 residues. Germline V lookup: CDR1 DFQATT, CDR2 SNEGSKA (reference sequence). The J segment lost 9 bases and the V segment lost 3 bases, leaving 3 bases of the junction unmatched. These data belong to a study of response to subunit inactivated influenza vaccine. This chain connects TRBV20-1 to TRBJ2-3, with TRBD2 matching over 13 bases. The receptor was isolated from a man aged 50-75 years who received an inactivated influenza vaccine. The sequenced sample was PBMCs from blood, obtained around 25 months after vaccination. As DNA, the CDR3 is TGCAGTGCTAGGGGGACTAGCGGGGTAACGCAGTATTTT. Its translation is CSARGTSGVTQYF.